Below are 8 T cell receptor beta chains sequenced from a single sample in a study of cytomegalovirus exposure and HLA in healthy donors. The PCR made use of 60 Vbeta and 13 Jbeta primers. Some clones are missing from TCRdb's copy, which holds only in-frame ones; the method was immunoSEQ multiplex PCR. The sample lists approximately 75,000 clones, around 82% seen once, with over 0.95% in the top ten. Sequencing used PBMCs. Source of these receptors: a male donor in good health and CMV-seronegative.

The rearrangement joins TRBV5-5 to TRBJ1-4; a weak D match, TRBD1 (6 bases). CDR1 SGHKS and CDR2 YYEKEE come from the germline V gene (reference sequence). Trimming pared 4 bases from V and 6 bases from J, leaving 16 bases between. The CDR3 contains 15 residues. CDR3 sequence (DNA): TGTGCCAGCAGCCTGGGGGGGGGCTTATATGAAAAACTGTTTTTT. It codes for CASSLGGGLYEKLFF.

The J gene is TRBJ1-3, the V gene TRBV11-2; D ambiguous. Germline V CDR1 and CDR2: SGHAT, FQNNGV. Trimming stripped 1 base from V and 3 bases from J, with 4 bases between. The CDR3 runs 13 residues. Here the CDR3 DNA reads TGTGCCAGCAGCTTAGTAGATGGAAACACCATATATTTT. It translates to CASSLVDGNTIYF.

The rearrangement uses TRBV7-6 and TRBJ1-1; tentatively, D is TRBD1 (6 bases). CDR1 is SGHVS, CDR2 FNYEAQ, per germline. V lost 5 bases and J 5 bases, leaving 15 bases between the germline ends. This CDR3 is built from 14 residues. CDR3 protein: CASSPQGRGTEAFF. The CDR3 nucleotides read TGTGCCAGCAGCCCCCAGGGGAGGGGGACTGAAGCTTTCTTT. Variable domain in full (rest from reference TRBV7-6 and TRBJ1-1): GAGVSQSPRYKVTKRGQDVALRCDPISGHVSLYWYRQALGQGPEFLTYFNYEAQQDKSGLPNDRFSAERPEGSISTLTIQRTEQRDSAMYRCASSPQGRGTEAFFGQGTRLTVV.

The genes are TRBV11-2 and TRBJ2-2; D is unresolved. Germline CDR1 SGHAT, CDR2 FQNNGV. The CDR3 consists of 14 residues. Trimming stripped 2 bases from V and 1 base from J, with 5 bases between. In nucleotides, the CDR3 is TGTGCCAGCAGCTTAATCAGGAACACCGGGGAGCTGTTTTTT. Protein sequence: CASSLIRNTGELFF.

V is TRBV9 and J is TRBJ2-7, with D possibly matching TRBD1 (6 bases). The ends were cut back, 0 bases at V and 9 bases at J, with 16 bases in the middle. The CDR3 has 14 amino acids. Germline CDR1 is SGDLS and CDR2 is YYNGEE. CDR3 DNA sequence: TGTGCCAGCAGCGTAGGAGACAGGCCTACGACGCAGTACTTC. This gives the protein CASSVGDRPTTQYF.

The rearrangement links TRBV11-3 to TRBJ1-1; TRBD1 matches at 9 bases. J lost 4 bases, V lost 4 bases, and 7 bases had no gene match. CDR1 is SGHNT and CDR2 is YENEEA in the germline V gene. The CDR3 covers 15 residues. CDR3 protein: CASSSGQGRGTEAFF. CDR3 nucleotide sequence: TGTGCCAGCAGCTCAGGACAGGGGAGAGGCACTGAAGCTTTCTTT.

V usage is TRBV4-1 and J usage is TRBJ2-7; TRBD2 agrees at 9 bases. Germline values: CDR1 MGHRA, CDR2 YSYEKL. The CDR3 sequence is 15 residues long. J lost 3 bases, V lost 1 base, and 4 bases had no gene match. The CDR3 nucleotides are TGCGCCAGCAGCCAAGGGGGGCGGGGGGGCTACGAGCAGTACTTC. Translated: CASSQGGRGGYEQYF.

This chain connects TRBV5-1 to TRBJ2-3; D gene uncertain. The CDR3 has 14 amino acids. The germline CDR1 and CDR2 sequences are SGHRS and YFSETQ. Trimming took off 4 bases at V and 1 base at J, with 10 bases between the two ends. CDR3 sequence reads: CASSHLAGTDTQYF. The CDR3 DNA follows: TGCGCCAGCAGCCACTTGGCGGGCACAGATACGCAGTATTTT.